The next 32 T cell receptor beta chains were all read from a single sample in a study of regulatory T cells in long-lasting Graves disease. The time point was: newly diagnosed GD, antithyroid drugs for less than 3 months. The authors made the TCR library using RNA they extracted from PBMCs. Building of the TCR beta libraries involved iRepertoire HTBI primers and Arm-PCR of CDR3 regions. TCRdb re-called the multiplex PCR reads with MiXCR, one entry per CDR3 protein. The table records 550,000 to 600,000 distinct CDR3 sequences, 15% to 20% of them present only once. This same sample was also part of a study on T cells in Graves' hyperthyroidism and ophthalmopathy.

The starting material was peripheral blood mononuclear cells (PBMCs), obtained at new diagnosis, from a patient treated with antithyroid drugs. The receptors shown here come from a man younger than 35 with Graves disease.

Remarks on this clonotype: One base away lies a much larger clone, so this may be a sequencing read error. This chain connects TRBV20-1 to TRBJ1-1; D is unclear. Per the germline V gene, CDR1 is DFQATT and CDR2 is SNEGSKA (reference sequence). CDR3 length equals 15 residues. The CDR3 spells CSARDPNKSNTGAFF. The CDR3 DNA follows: TGCAGTGCTAGAGATCCCAACAAATCGAACACTGGAGCTTTCTTT.

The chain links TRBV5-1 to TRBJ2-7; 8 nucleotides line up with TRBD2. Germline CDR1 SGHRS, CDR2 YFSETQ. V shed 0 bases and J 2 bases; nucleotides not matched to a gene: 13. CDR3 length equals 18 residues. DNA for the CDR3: TGCGCCAGCAGCTTGGCTTGGACTAGCAGACTAGTAACCTACGAGCAGTACTTC. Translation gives CASSLAWTSRLVTYEQYF. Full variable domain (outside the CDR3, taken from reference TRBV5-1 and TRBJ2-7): KAGVTQTPRYLIKTRGQQVTLSCSPISGHRSVSWYQQTPGQGLQFLFEYFSETQRNKGNFPGRFSGRQFSNSRSEMNVSTLELGDSALYLCASSLAWTSRLVTYEQYFGPGTRLTVT.

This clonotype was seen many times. CDR3 in amino acids: CSARDGRYDEQYF. CDR3 bases: TGCAGTGCTAGAGACGGCAGGTACGACGAGCAGTACTTC. V and J are TRBV20-1 and TRBJ2-7, with no clear D. The CDR3 loop spans 13 amino acids. Germline values: CDR1 DFQATT, CDR2 SNEGSKA (reference sequence). V was trimmed by 0 bases and J by 5 bases, leaving 11 bases between them.

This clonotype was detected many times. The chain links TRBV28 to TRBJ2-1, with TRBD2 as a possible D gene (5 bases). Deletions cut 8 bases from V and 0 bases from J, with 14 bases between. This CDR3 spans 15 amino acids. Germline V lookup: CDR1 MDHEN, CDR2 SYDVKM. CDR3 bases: TGTGCCAGCTTCCGGGGAGACCGCTCCTACAATGAGCAGTTCTTC. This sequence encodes CASFRGDRSYNEQFF.

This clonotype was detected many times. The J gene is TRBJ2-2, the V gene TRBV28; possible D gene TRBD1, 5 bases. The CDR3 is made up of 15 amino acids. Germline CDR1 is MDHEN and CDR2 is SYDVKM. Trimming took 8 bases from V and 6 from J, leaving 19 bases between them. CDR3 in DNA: TGTGCCAGCCAGTCGGGCGCTCAAGGGGCCGGGGAGCTGTTTTTT. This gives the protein CASQSGAQGAGELFF. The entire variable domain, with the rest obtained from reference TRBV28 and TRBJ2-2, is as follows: DVKVTQSSRYLVKRTGEKVFLECVQDMDHENMFWYRQDPGLGLRLIYFSYDVKMKEKGDIPEGYSVSREKKERFSLILESASTNQTSMYLCASQSGAQGAGELFFGEGSRLTVL.

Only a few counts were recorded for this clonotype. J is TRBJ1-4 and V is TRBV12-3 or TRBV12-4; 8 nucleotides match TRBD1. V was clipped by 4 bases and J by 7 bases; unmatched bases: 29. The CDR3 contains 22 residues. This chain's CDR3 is CASSSGLLDRTGRRTTGEKLFF. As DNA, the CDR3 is TGTGCCAGCAGTTCCGGCCTTTTGGACAGGACAGGGAGGAGAACAACTGGTGAAAAACTGTTTTTT.

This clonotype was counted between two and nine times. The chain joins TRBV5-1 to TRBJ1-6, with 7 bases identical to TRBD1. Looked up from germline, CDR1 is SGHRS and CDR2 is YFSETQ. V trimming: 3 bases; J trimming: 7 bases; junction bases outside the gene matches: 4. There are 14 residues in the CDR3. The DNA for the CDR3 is TGCGCCAGCAGCTGGGACAGTGTAAATTCACCCCTCCACTTT. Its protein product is CASSWDSVNSPLHF.

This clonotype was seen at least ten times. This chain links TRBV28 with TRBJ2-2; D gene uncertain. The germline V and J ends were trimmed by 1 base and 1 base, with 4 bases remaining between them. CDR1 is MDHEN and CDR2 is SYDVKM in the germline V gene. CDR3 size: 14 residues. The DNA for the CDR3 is TGTGCCAGCAGTTTATCCATGAACACCGGGGAGCTGTTTTTT. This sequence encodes CASSLSMNTGELFF.

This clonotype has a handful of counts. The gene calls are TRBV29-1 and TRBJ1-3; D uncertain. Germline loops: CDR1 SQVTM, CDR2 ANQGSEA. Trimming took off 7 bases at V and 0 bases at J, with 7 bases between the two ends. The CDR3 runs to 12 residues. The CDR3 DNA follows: TGCAGCGGGAGGATCTCTGGAAACACCATATATTTT. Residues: CSGRISGNTIYF.

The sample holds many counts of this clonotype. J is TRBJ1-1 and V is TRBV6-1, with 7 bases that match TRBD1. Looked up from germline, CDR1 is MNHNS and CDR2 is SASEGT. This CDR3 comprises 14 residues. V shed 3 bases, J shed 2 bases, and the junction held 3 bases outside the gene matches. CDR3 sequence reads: CASSDNRGNTEAFF. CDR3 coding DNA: TGTGCCAGCAGTGACAACAGGGGAAACACTGAAGCTTTCTTT.

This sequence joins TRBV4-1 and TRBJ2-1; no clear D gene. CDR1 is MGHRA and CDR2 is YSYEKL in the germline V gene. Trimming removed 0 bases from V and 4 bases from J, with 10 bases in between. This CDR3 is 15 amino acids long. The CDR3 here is CASSQEIRVYNEQFF. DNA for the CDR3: TGCGCCAGCAGCCAAGAAATTCGGGTATACAATGAGCAGTTCTTC.

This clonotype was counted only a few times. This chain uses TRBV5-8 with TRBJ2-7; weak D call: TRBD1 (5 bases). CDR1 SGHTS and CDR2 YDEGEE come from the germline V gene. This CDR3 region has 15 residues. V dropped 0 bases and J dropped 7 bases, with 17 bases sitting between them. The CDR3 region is CASSLESGRSDEQYF. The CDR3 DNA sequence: TGTGCCAGCAGCTTGGAGTCAGGGCGGTCGGATGAGCAGTACTTC.

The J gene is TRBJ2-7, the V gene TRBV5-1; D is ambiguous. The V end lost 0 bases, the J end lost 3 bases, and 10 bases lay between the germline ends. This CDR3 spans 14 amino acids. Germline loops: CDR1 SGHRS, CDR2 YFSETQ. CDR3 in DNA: TGCGCCAGCAGCTTGGAGACGCAGATCTACGAGCAGTACTTC. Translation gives CASSLETQIYEQYF.

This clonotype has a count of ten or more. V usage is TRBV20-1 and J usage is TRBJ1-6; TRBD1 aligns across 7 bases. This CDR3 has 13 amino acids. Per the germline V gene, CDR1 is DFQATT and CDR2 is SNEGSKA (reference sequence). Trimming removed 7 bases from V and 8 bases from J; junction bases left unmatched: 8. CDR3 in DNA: TGCAGTGGCCGAGGGACAGCGGATTCACCCCTCCACTTT. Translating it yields CSGRGTADSPLHF.

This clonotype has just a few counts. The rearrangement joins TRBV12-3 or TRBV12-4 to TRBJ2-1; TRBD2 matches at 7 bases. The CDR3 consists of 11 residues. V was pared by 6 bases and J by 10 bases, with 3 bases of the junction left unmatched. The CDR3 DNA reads TGTGCCAGCAGCCGGGAGGTGGAGCAGTTCTTC. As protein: CASSREVEQFF.

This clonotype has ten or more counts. CDR3 region: CASTIRSNQPQHF. The CDR3 DNA sequence: TGTGCCAGCACGATACGGAGCAATCAGCCCCAGCATTTT. The chain combines TRBV2 with TRBJ1-5; the D is unclear. V lost 7 bases, J lost 1 base, and 8 bases lay in between. The CDR3 runs to 13 residues. CDR1 and CDR2 (germline): SNHLY, FYNNEI.

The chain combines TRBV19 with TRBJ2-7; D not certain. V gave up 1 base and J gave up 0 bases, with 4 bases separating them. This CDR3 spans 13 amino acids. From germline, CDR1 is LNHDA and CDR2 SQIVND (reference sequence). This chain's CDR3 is CASSIGISYEQYF. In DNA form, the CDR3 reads TGTGCCAGTAGTATAGGCATCTCCTACGAGCAGTACTTC.

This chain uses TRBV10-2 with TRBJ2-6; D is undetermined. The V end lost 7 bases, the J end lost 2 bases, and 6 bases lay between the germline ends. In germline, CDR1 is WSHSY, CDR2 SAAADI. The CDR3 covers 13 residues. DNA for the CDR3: TGCGCCAGCAAGGTAGCTGGGGCCAACGTCCTGACTTTC. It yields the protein CASKVAGANVLTF.

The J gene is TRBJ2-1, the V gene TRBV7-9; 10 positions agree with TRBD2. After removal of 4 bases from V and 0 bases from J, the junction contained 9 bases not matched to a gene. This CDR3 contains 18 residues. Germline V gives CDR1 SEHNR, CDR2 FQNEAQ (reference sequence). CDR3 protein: CASSSRPLAGVSYNEQFF. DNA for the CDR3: TGTGCCAGCAGCTCAAGACCCCTAGCGGGAGTCTCCTACAATGAGCAGTTCTTC.

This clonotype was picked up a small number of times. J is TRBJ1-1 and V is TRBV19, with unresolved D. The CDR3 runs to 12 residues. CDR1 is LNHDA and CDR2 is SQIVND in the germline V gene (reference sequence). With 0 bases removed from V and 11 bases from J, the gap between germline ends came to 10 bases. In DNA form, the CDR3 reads TGTGCCAGTAGTATAGAGAAGGTTCCGGCTTTCTTT. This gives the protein CASSIEKVPAFF.

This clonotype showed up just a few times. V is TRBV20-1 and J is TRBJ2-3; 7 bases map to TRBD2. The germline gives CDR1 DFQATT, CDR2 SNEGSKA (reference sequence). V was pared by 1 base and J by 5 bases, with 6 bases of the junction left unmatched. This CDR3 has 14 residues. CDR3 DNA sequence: TGCAGTGCTAGAGGAGGGAGGGCCGAAGATACGCAGTATTTT. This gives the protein CSARGGRAEDTQYF.

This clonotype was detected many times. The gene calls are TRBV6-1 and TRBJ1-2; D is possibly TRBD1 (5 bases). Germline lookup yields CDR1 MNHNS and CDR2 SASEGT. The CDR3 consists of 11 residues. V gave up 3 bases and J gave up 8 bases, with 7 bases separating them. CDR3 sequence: CASSDREGYTF. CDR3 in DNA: TGTGCCAGCAGTGACAGGGAAGGCTACACCTTC.

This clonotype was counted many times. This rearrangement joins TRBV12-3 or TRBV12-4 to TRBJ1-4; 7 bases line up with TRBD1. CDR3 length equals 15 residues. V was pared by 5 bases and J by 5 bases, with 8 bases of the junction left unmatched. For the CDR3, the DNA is TGTGCCAGCAGTCTTAACAGGGGTCGGAATGAAAAACTGTTTTTT. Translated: CASSLNRGRNEKLFF.

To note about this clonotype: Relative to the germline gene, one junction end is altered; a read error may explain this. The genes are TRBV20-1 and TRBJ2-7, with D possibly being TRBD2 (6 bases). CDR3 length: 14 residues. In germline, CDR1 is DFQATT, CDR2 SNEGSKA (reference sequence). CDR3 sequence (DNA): TGCAGTGCTAGGGCAGGGAGGAGCTCCTACGAGCAGTGCTTC. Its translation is CSARAGRSSYEQCF.

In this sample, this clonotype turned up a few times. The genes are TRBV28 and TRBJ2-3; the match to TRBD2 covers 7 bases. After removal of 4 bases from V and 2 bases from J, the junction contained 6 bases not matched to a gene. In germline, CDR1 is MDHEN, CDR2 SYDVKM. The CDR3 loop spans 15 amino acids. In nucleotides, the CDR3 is TGTGCCAGCAGTTCACTAGCGAAATACACAGATACGCAGTATTTT. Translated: CASSSLAKYTDTQYF.

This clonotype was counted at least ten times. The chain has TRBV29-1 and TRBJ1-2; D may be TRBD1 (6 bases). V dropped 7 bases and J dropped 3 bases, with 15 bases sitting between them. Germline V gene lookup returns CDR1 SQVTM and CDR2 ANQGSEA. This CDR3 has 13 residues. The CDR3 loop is CSATSDSHYGYTF. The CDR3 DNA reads TGCAGCGCAACTTCGGACAGCCACTATGGCTACACCTTC.

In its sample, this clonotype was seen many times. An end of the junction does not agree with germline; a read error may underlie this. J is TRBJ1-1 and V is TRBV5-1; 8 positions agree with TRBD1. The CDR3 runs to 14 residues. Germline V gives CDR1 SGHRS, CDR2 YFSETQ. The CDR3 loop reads CASSTGTGNTEAFF. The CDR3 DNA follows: TGTGCCAGCAGTACCGGGACAGGGAACACTGAAGCTTTCTTT.

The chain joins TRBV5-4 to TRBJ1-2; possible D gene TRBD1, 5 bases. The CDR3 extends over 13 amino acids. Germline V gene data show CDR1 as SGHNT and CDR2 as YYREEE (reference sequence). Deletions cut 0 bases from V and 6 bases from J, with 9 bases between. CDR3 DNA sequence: TGTGCCAGCAGCTTGGTCGAGGGGAATGGCTACACCTTC. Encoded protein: CASSLVEGNGYTF.

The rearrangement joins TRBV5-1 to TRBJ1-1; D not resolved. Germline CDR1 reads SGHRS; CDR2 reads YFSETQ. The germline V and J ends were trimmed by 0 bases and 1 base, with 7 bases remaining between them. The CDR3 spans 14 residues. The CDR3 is CASSLDSWNTEAFF. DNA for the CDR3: TGCGCCAGCAGCTTGGACAGTTGGAACACTGAAGCTTTCTTT.

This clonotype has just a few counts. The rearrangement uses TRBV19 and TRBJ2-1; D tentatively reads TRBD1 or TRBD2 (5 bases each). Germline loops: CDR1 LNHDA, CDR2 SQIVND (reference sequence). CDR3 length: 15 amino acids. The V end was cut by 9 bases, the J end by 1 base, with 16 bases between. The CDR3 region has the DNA TGTGCCAGCAGCTCGGGACGGAGATCCTACAATGAGCAGTTCTTC. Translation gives CASSSGRRSYNEQFF. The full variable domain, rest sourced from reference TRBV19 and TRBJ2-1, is DGGITQSPKYLFRKEGQNVTLSCEQNLNHDAMYWYRQDPGQGLRLIYYSQIVNDFQKGDIAEGYSVSREKKESFPLTVTSAQKNPTAFYLCASSSGRRSYNEQFFGPGTRLTVL.

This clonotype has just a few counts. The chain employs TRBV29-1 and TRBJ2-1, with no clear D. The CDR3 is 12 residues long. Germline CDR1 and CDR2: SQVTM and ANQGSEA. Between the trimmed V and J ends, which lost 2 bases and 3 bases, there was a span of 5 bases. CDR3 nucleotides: TGCAGCGTTGAACCGGACTACAATGAGCAGTTCTTC. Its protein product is CSVEPDYNEQFF.

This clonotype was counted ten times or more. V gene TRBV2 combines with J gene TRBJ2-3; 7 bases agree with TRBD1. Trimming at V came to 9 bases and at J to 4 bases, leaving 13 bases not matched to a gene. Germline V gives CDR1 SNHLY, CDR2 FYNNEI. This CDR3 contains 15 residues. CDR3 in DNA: TGTGCCAGTACCCGAGAGGGACAGCCCCCAGATACGCAGTATTTT. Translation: CASTREGQPPDTQYF.